These 27 T cell receptor beta chains were sequenced from one sample in a study of post-analysis software for immune sequencing data. Study-level findings and limits: Controls had lower frequencies than patients of about 5 TRBV segments, which included TRBV5-6, TRBV5-1 and TRBV20-1.

For these TCRs, the target antigens are not known. Unique molecular identifiers featured in each of the TCR beta cDNA libraries. One entry per CDR3 protein, called by TCRdb with MiXCR from the PCR reads. In the table there are roughly 670,000 distinct CDR3 sequences, 59% of which are singletons. Input material: blood. These receptors were taken from a girl under 10 years old with multiple sclerosis.

This chain links TRBV7-8 with TRBJ1-4; perhaps TRBD1 as D (5 bases). The V gene's germline CDR1 is SGHVS and CDR2 FQNEAQ. Trimming cost V 4 bases and J 7 bases, with 13 bases left between them. CDR3 length equals 14 residues. The CDR3 nucleotides read TGTGCCAGCAGCTCGACAGTGGGGGTTGAAAAACTGTTTTTT. It codes for CASSSTVGVEKLFF.

The table lists this clonotype with a few counts. The genes are TRBV9 and TRBJ2-1, with 10 bases fitting TRBD1. The CDR3 loop spans 14 amino acids. Germline V gene data show CDR1 as SGDLS and CDR2 as YYNGEE. Trimming cost V 4 bases and J 10 bases; bases outside gene matches: 8. This CDR3 is CASSRDRGVREQFF. CDR3 DNA: TGTGCCAGCAGCCGGGACAGGGGAGTCCGGGAGCAGTTCTTC.

V and J are TRBV10-3 and TRBJ1-2; D is ambiguous. V lost 3 bases to trimming and J lost 2 bases, with 7 bases between them. CDR1 is ENHRY, CDR2 SYGVKD, per germline. CDR3 length equals 13 residues. The CDR3 loop reads CAISDGGNYGYTF. CDR3 DNA sequence: TGTGCCATCAGTGACGGCGGGAACTATGGCTACACCTTC.

The gene calls are TRBV5-1 and TRBJ2-1, with 10 positions matching TRBD2. Per the germline V gene, CDR1 is SGHRS and CDR2 is YFSETQ. The ends lost 3 bases at V and 8 bases at J; junction bases unmatched: 8. The CDR3 length is 15 residues. The CDR3 reads CASSWAGLASDEQFF. For the CDR3, the DNA is TGCGCCAGCAGCTGGGCGGGACTAGCGTCCGATGAGCAGTTCTTC.

This chain links TRBV28 with TRBJ1-1; no reliable D call. Trimming left V 5 bases short and J 11 bases short, with 12 bases between. The CDR3 is 11 residues long. The germline V gene encodes CDR1 MDHEN and CDR2 SYDVKM. CDR3 sequence: CASSALREAFF. DNA of the CDR3: TGTGCCAGCAGTGCCCTCCGGGAGGCTTTCTTT.

V usage is TRBV6-4 and J usage is TRBJ2-5; D possibly matches TRBD1 or TRBD2 (5 bases each). CDR1 and CDR2 from the germline V gene are MRHNA and SNTAGT. V shed 6 bases and J shed 11 bases, with 16 bases lying between them. The CDR3 is made up of 12 amino acids. CDR3: CASRRPTEGQYF. As DNA, the CDR3 is TGTGCCAGCAGAAGACCGACCGAGGGGCAGTACTTC.

In regard to this clonotype: One end of the junction is discordant with germline, which a read error may explain. J is TRBJ1-1 and V is TRBV13; TRBD1 agrees at 8 bases. CDR1 PRHDT and CDR2 FYEKMQ come from the germline V gene (reference sequence). The CDR3 totals 15 residues. The CDR3 is CASSADREGNTEAFF. The CDR3 DNA reads as TGCGCCAGCAGCGCGGACAGGGAAGGGAACACTGAAGCTTTCTTT.

The V and J genes are TRBV12-3 or TRBV12-4 and TRBJ2-1; unclear D gene. V was pared by 1 base and J by 8 bases, with 18 bases between. The CDR3 has 16 amino acids. The CDR3: CASSLGSSRVTDEQFF. The CDR3 nucleotides are TGTGCCAGCAGTTTAGGGAGCAGTCGGGTAACGGATGAGCAGTTCTTC.

The chain couples TRBV6-5 to TRBJ2-3; 11 nucleotides line up with TRBD2. Germline loops: CDR1 MNHEY, CDR2 SVGAGI. The CDR3 is made up of 17 amino acids. The V segment lost 2 bases and the J segment 0 bases; nucleotides outside the gene matches: 4. The CDR3: CASSYEGLAVSTDTQYF. Written as DNA, the CDR3 is TGTGCCAGCAGTTACGAGGGACTAGCGGTTAGCACAGATACGCAGTATTTT.

V and J are TRBV13 and TRBJ1-1, with TRBD1 identical over 8 bases. The CDR3 has 15 amino acids. The germline CDR1 and CDR2 sequences are PRHDT and FYEKMQ (reference sequence). V trimming: 5 bases; J trimming: 4 bases; junction bases outside the gene matches: 9. CDR3 residues: CASSPRTGISTEAFF. DNA for the CDR3: TGTGCCAGCAGCCCTCGGACAGGGATCTCCACTGAAGCTTTCTTT.

The V gene is TRBV6-5, the J gene TRBJ1-1; TRBD1 aligns across 7 bases. CDR3 length: 14 amino acids. V dropped 6 bases and J dropped 2; count of bases not matched to a gene: 6. Germline CDR1 MNHEY, CDR2 SVGAGI. Here the CDR3 DNA reads TGTGCCAGCAGGGGAGGGGGCCTAAACACTGAAGCTTTCTTT. Translating gives CASRGGGLNTEAFF.

The CDR3 region has the DNA TGTGCCAGCAGTTTACCTGGGGATCACGACGAGCAGTACTTC. It encodes CASSLPGDHDEQYF. V usage is TRBV28 and J usage is TRBJ2-7, with unresolved D. Trimming pared 2 bases from V and 5 bases from J, leaving 13 bases between. The CDR3 runs 14 residues. CDR1 and CDR2 (germline): MDHEN, SYDVKM.

The J gene is TRBJ2-5, the V gene TRBV24-1, with D uncertain. CDR3 size: 13 residues. Germline V gene data show CDR1 as KGHDR and CDR2 as SFDVKD. The V gene lost 3 bases and the J gene lost 0 bases, with 4 bases spanning the gap. The DNA of the CDR3 is TGTGCCACCAGTGATACGTACCAAGAGACCCAGTACTTC. It specifies CATSDTYQETQYF.

CDR3 sequence: CAIRTAQETQYF. The CDR3 nucleotides are TGTGCCATCAGAACAGCACAAGAGACCCAGTACTTC. V gene TRBV10-3 combines with J gene TRBJ2-5; D gene uncertain. V dropped 6 bases and J dropped 2 bases, with 7 bases sitting between them. The CDR3 sequence is 12 residues long. Germline lookup yields CDR1 ENHRY and CDR2 SYGVKD.

V usage is TRBV14 and J usage is TRBJ2-3; no definite D call. The V gene lost 1 base and the J gene lost 10 bases, with 6 bases spanning the gap. The CDR3 runs 11 residues. Germline loops: CDR1 SGHDN, CDR2 FVKESK. The CDR3 bases are TGTGCCAGCAGCCAAGCACGGGCGCAGTATTTT. It translates to CASSQARAQYF. The variable domain in full, completed from reference TRBV14 and TRBJ2-3, reads EAGVTQFPSHSVIEKGQTVTLRCDPISGHDNLYWYRRVMGKEIKFLLHFVKESKQDESGMPNNRFLAERTGGTYSTLKVQPAELEDSGVYFCASSQARAQYFGPGTRLTVL.

About this clonotype itself: At one of its ends the junction is not consistent with the germline gene, which may arise from a read error. The rearrangement uses TRBV10-3 and TRBJ2-1; TRBD2 aligns across 7 bases. Germline CDR1 and CDR2: ENHRY and SYGVKD. This CDR3 contains 18 residues. The CDR3 spells CAISESTGRGSSYNEQFF. CDR3 sequence (DNA): TGTGCTATCAGTGAGTCGACGGGGCGGGGGAGCTCCTACAATGAGCAGTTCTTC.

J is TRBJ2-1 and V is TRBV3-1, with 7 bases identical to TRBD1. V was pared by 5 bases and J by 8 bases, with 9 bases of the junction left unmatched. Germline V gene sequence: CDR1 LGHDT, CDR2 YNNKEL (reference sequence). The length of the CDR3 is 14 residues. DNA for the CDR3: TGTGCCAGCAGCTCTAGGACAGGACACGATGAGCAGTTCTTC. Translation gives CASSSRTGHDEQFF.

The rearrangement joins TRBV29-1 to TRBJ2-3; perhaps TRBD2 as D (5 bases). This CDR3 comprises 13 residues. Germline CDR1 reads SQVTM; CDR2 reads ANQGSEA. Deletions cut 3 bases from V and 3 bases from J, with 10 bases between. Here the CDR3 DNA reads TGCAGCGTTGACTTACGGGGAACAGATACGCAGTATTTT. Amino acid sequence: CSVDLRGTDTQYF.

This clonotype was counted a few times. V is TRBV20-1 and J is TRBJ1-6, with 8 bases fitting TRBD1. This CDR3 has 14 amino acids. Germline trimming cut 7 bases from V and 7 bases from J; bases unmatched to any gene: 9. Germline CDR1 and CDR2: DFQATT and SNEGSKA (reference sequence). The CDR3 DNA follows: TGCAGTGTCGGAAGGGGACAGGAGAATTCACCCCTCCACTTT. It codes for CSVGRGQENSPLHF.

The J gene is TRBJ2-1, the V gene TRBV10-2, with 7 bases fitting TRBD2. In germline, CDR1 is WSHSY, CDR2 SAAADI. The junction had 10 bases not matched to a gene; V was cut back by 5 bases and J by 3 bases. The CDR3 extends over 16 amino acids. The DNA of the CDR3 is TGCGCCAGCAGTCGAGATGGGAGGGTCTACTACAATGAGCAGTTCTTC. This sequence encodes CASSRDGRVYYNEQFF.

The CDR3 coding sequence is TGTGCCAGCAGCTTAGGGGGCGGGAGTTGGTACGAGCAGTACTTC. Translated, it gives CASSLGGGSWYEQYF. This chain links TRBV11-2 with TRBJ2-4, with TRBD2 matching 7 bases. The tail of the sequence fits TRBJ2-7 better, so the J call may be wrong. The CDR3 extends over 15 amino acids. Germline V gives CDR1 SGHAT, CDR2 FQNNGV.

This clonotype was counted once. The chain combines TRBV2 with TRBJ2-1; perhaps TRBD2 as D (6 bases). The CDR3 is made up of 15 amino acids. V lost 0 bases and J 6 bases, leaving 12 bases between the germline ends. CDR1 SNHLY and CDR2 FYNNEI come from the germline V gene. In nucleotides, the CDR3 is TGTGCCAGCAGTGAAGCCTTAGGAGGGGTCAATGAGCAGTTCTTC. This sequence encodes CASSEALGGVNEQFF.

The V call is TRBV25-1, the J call TRBJ2-1, with D perhaps TRBD1 (5 bases). Per the germline V gene, CDR1 is MGHDK and CDR2 is SYGVNS. CDR3 length equals 17 residues. V was trimmed by 3 bases and J by 12 bases, leaving 27 bases between them. The CDR3, as DNA: TGTGCCAGCAGTGACTCCGCCTTGGGGCCCCGAATGGTCGGGCAGTTCTTC. This codes for CASSDSALGPRMVGQFF.

This clonotype has just a few counts. The chain combines TRBV25-1 with TRBJ2-6, with D maybe TRBD2 (5 bases). Germline CDR1 is MGHDK and CDR2 is SYGVNS. V lost 4 bases and J 0 bases, leaving 10 bases between the germline ends. The CDR3 has 16 residues. The CDR3 bases are TGTGCCAGCAGTGGCGGACTTAACTCTGGGGCCAACGTCCTGACTTTC. Translation: CASSGGLNSGANVLTF.

This sequence joins TRBV7-8 and TRBJ2-3; a weak D match, TRBD2 (6 bases). Trimming took 5 bases from V and 6 from J, leaving 21 bases between them. Germline V gene sequence: CDR1 SGHVS, CDR2 FQNEAQ. The CDR3 runs 16 residues. CDR3 in amino acids: CASSPGLAGGWDTQYF. The CDR3, as DNA: TGTGCCAGCAGCCCTGGATTAGCCGGGGGATGGGATACGCAGTATTTT.

The chain is built from TRBV6-5 and TRBJ2-1; TRBD2 matches at 10 bases. The CDR3 sequence is 15 residues long. Germline CDR1 is MNHEY and CDR2 is SVGAGI. Trimming removed 1 base from V and 3 bases from J; junction bases left unmatched: 0. The CDR3 sequence: CASSYLAGGYNEQFF. The CDR3 DNA is TGTGCCAGCAGTTACTTAGCGGGAGGCTACAATGAGCAGTTCTTC.

V gene TRBV18 combines with J gene TRBJ1-2; 8 positions match TRBD1. The J segment lost 3 bases and the V segment lost 2 bases, leaving 5 bases of the junction unmatched. Germline V gene sequence: CDR1 KGHSH, CDR2 LQKENI. The CDR3 consists of 15 residues. The CDR3 DNA is TGTGCCAGCTCACCAGAGGACAGGGCGCACTATGGCTACACCTTC. Translated: CASSPEDRAHYGYTF.